The TCR beta chain described here comes from a study of yellow fever vaccine responses in identical twins. In TCRdb, the RT-PCR reads were re-called with MiXCR into one record per CDR3 protein. This sample has about 10,000 distinct CDR3 sequences, with approximately 87% found just once. This receptor was obtained from a woman younger than 30 who received the yellow fever vaccine. This specimen was T cells from blood (PBMCs), unsorted or a sorted subset (not recorded which), taken before or after yellow fever vaccination (not recorded which).

CDR3 residues: CASSLVGGLASYEQYV. The CDR3 nucleotides read TGTGCCAGCAGCTTGGTCGGGGGGTTGGCCTCCTACGAGCAGTACGTC. The chain recombines TRBV5-5 with TRBJ2-7, with 7 positions matching TRBD2. The CDR3 loop spans 16 amino acids. In germline, CDR1 is SGHKS, CDR2 YYEKEE (reference sequence). The trim removed 0 bases at V and 0 bases at J, leaving 6 bases unmatched.